This T cell receptor (beta chain) stems from a study of response to subunit inactivated influenza vaccine. Overall study results and limits: The study's authors posited that every seasonal influenza vaccination enlists few new T cells.

The germline V gene has CDR1 SGHTA and CDR2 FQGNSA. CDR3 length equals 14 residues. V shed 5 bases and J 7 bases; nucleotides not matched to a gene: 8. From the RT-PCR reads, TCRdb called clonotypes with MiXCR, one entry per CDR3 protein. The data contain over 450,000 distinct CDR3 sequences, over 10% of them seen just once; the ten biggest clones take up under 15%. A remark on this clonotype: The antigen is undetermined.

The TCR originated in a man between 45 and 60 years old who received an inactivated influenza vaccine. V gene TRBV7-2 combines with J gene TRBJ2-1; 7 bases fit TRBD2. Specimen: PBMCs from blood, collected more than 35 days after vaccination. The CDR3 sequence: CASSPPPLANEQFF. The CDR3 region has the DNA TGTGCCAGCAGCCCGCCCCCACTAGCGAATGAGCAGTTCTTC.